Listed here are 30 T cell receptor beta chains from one sample, sequenced in a study of PD-L1 blockade in urothelial cancer. Libraries were prepared by immunoSEQ multiplex PCR; TCRdb keeps only in-frame clonotypes and omits some of them. The sample lists about 21,000 clones, 90% occurring once. This material consisted of PBMCs, taken around atezolizumab (anti-PD-L1) treatment. The receptors shown here come from a woman aged 60-70 years with urothelial cancer.

A word on this clone: At one end the junction does not follow the germline gene, possibly because of a read error. The rearrangement joins TRBV6-1 to TRBJ1-2; D not certain. CDR1 is MNHNS and CDR2 is SASEGT in the germline V gene. The CDR3 runs 15 residues. DNA of the CDR3: TGTGCCAGCAGTAGGAGGATCTCTATGCGAAAGACCTATGGCTTC. This gives the protein CASSRRISMRKTYGF.

V gene TRBV11-3 combines with J gene TRBJ2-3, with 7 bases matching TRBD2. Germline V gene data show CDR1 as SGHNT and CDR2 as YENEEA. The CDR3 runs to 16 residues. Trimming cost V 1 base and J 2 bases; bases outside gene matches: 6. CDR3: CASSLGGSPNTDTQYF. CDR3 in DNA: TGTGCCAGCAGCTTAGGCGGGAGTCCTAACACAGATACGCAGTATTTT.

The chain combines TRBV6-1 with TRBJ2-7, with TRBD2 as a possible D gene (6 bases). The CDR3 spans 12 residues. V lost 1 base, J lost 7 bases, and 8 bases lay in between. Germline CDR1 and CDR2: MNHNS and SASEGT. The CDR3 bases are TGTGCCAGCAGTGAAGTCGGGAGAGAGCAGTACTTC. Translated, it gives CASSEVGREQYF.

The chain joins TRBV27 to TRBJ2-5; TRBD2 matches at 13 bases. The germline V gene encodes CDR1 MNHEY and CDR2 SMNVEV (reference sequence). This CDR3 is built from 14 residues. V gave up 4 bases and J gave up 5 bases; unmatched junction bases: 1. The DNA of the CDR3 is TGTGCCAGCAGTTGGGGACTAGCGGGGGAGACCCAGTACTTC. Its translation: CASSWGLAGETQYF.

This clone showed up just once. This chain connects TRBV29-1 to TRBJ2-5; TRBD2 aligns across 9 bases. Germline V gene lookup returns CDR1 SQVTM and CDR2 ANQGSEA. CDR3 length: 14 residues. V was clipped by 4 bases and J by 4 bases; unmatched bases: 7. The CDR3 is CSVVGSGSTETQYF. CDR3 coding DNA: TGCAGCGTTGTGGGTAGCGGGAGTACAGAGACCCAGTACTTC.

The V gene is TRBV5-1, the J gene TRBJ1-1; TRBD1 agrees at 9 bases. The CDR3 loop spans 15 amino acids. Germline V gene lookup returns CDR1 SGHRS and CDR2 YFSETQ. Trimming cost V 4 bases and J 2 bases; bases outside gene matches: 6. The CDR3 region has the DNA TGCGCCAGCAGCGGACGGGACAGGGCCAACACTGAAGCTTTCTTT. Protein sequence: CASSGRDRANTEAFF.

This clone was recorded once. This chain uses TRBV9 with TRBJ2-1, with D hard to call. CDR3 length: 13 residues. Germline-derived CDR1 and CDR2 are SGDLS and YYNGEE. Trimming pared 4 bases from V and 6 bases from J, leaving 11 bases between. The CDR3 sequence: CASSNDNSNEQFF. CDR3 nucleotide sequence: TGTGCCAGCAGCAATGATAACTCCAATGAGCAGTTCTTC.

The rearrangement links TRBV10-3 to TRBJ2-3; 7 nucleotides line up with TRBD1. The junction had 26 bases not matched to a gene; V was cut back by 6 bases and J by 2 bases. CDR1 and CDR2 from the germline V gene are ENHRY and SYGVKD. The CDR3 is made up of 21 amino acids. In nucleotides, the CDR3 is TGTGCCATCAGCCAACCTGCTACAGGACAGGCTGCAACTTTGGCCACAGATACGCAGTATTTT. Translated: CAISQPATGQAATLATDTQYF.

This clone was recorded once. The chain is built from TRBV6-5 and TRBJ2-7; 7 positions match TRBD2. This CDR3 has 16 residues. The V segment lost 0 bases and the J segment 1 base; nucleotides outside the gene matches: 6. Germline CDR1 is MNHEY and CDR2 is SVGAGI. The CDR3 bases are TGTGCCAGCAGTTACTCGGGAGCGGGGAAATCCTACGAGCAGTACTTC. Amino acids: CASSYSGAGKSYEQYF.

The chain joins TRBV5-1 to TRBJ2-5; no reliable D call. CDR3 length: 15 residues. Germline V lookup: CDR1 SGHRS, CDR2 YFSETQ. V was clipped by 0 bases and J by 2 bases, with 11 bases between them. The CDR3 reads CASSLVSGDQETQYF. For the CDR3, the DNA is TGCGCCAGCAGCTTGGTCTCAGGCGATCAAGAGACCCAGTACTTC.

This clone was picked up one time. As DNA, the CDR3 is TGTGCCAGCAGTTTAGCGGGAGACATCAGGGATGAGCAGTTCTTC. Translated, it gives CASSLAGDIRDEQFF. The chain is built from TRBV28 and TRBJ2-1; 7 nucleotides line up with TRBD2. From germline, CDR1 is MDHEN and CDR2 SYDVKM. CDR3 length: 15 residues. V was clipped by 2 bases and J by 8 bases; unmatched bases: 9.

V usage is TRBV6-1 and J usage is TRBJ2-7; tentative D call: TRBD1 (6 bases). The CDR3 covers 15 residues. The V gene lost 2 bases and the J gene lost 8 bases, with 19 bases spanning the gap. Germline V gene lookup returns CDR1 MNHNS and CDR2 SASEGT. CDR3 protein: CASSESEGVKVKQYF. In nucleotides, the CDR3 is TGTGCCAGCAGTGAATCTGAGGGGGTGAAAGTTAAGCAGTACTTC.

The chain is built from TRBV6-1 and TRBJ2-7; D gene unclear. Between the trimmed V and J ends, which lost 5 bases and 7 bases, there was a span of 9 bases. Germline V lookup: CDR1 MNHNS, CDR2 SASEGT. The CDR3 has 11 residues. The CDR3 nucleotides are TGTGCCAGCAGTCCTAAGTGGGAGCAGTACTTC. Translated, it gives CASSPKWEQYF.

This clone has a handful of counts. This rearrangement joins TRBV6-5 to TRBJ2-7, with a tentative D call TRBD2 (5 bases). V lost 2 bases, J lost 1 base, and 15 bases lay in between. This CDR3 comprises 16 residues. CDR1 and CDR2 (germline): MNHEY, SVGAGI. This chain's CDR3 is CASSYGGGAQSYEQYF. For the CDR3, the DNA is TGTGCCAGCAGTTACGGCGGAGGCGCTCAATCCTACGAGCAGTACTTC.

The chain has TRBV2 and TRBJ2-5; D perhaps matches TRBD2 (6 bases). The CDR3 totals 16 residues. Looked up from germline, CDR1 is SNHLY and CDR2 is FYNNEI. Trimming took 1 base from V and 2 from J, leaving 14 bases between them. The CDR3 loop is CASSEGPGGVQETQYF. The CDR3 nucleotides are TGTGCCAGCAGTGAAGGTCCAGGCGGGGTGCAAGAGACCCAGTACTTC.

The chain combines TRBV27 with TRBJ2-2; 8 bases agree with TRBD1. Germline V gene sequence: CDR1 MNHEY, CDR2 SMNVEV (reference sequence). The CDR3 totals 14 residues. Germline trimming cut 2 bases from V and 4 bases from J; bases unmatched to any gene: 0. The CDR3 loop reads CASSLTGGTGELFF. The DNA for the CDR3 is TGTGCCAGCAGTTTAACAGGGGGCACCGGGGAGCTGTTTTTT.

The V gene is TRBV18, the J gene TRBJ2-7, with 9 nucleotides matching TRBD1. The V segment lost 6 bases and the J segment 4 bases; nucleotides outside the gene matches: 10. This CDR3 has 15 amino acids. Germline CDR1 reads KGHSH; CDR2 reads LQKENI. The CDR3 DNA is TGTGCCAGCTCTCCGGCCGGGACAGGGTTATACGAGCAGTACTTC. This codes for CASSPAGTGLYEQYF.

This chain joins TRBV18 and TRBJ2-5, with 8 bases aligning to TRBD2. The ends lost 3 bases at V and 4 bases at J; junction bases unmatched: 1. Germline V gives CDR1 KGHSH, CDR2 LQKENI. The CDR3 has 13 residues. CDR3 residues: CASSPRGGETQYF. CDR3 sequence (DNA): TGTGCCAGCTCACCTCGGGGGGGAGAGACCCAGTACTTC.

This chain links TRBV5-1 with TRBJ1-6, with 8 bases fitting TRBD1. CDR1 and CDR2 from the germline V gene are SGHRS and YFSETQ. This CDR3 contains 15 residues. Germline trimming cut 4 bases from V and 9 bases from J; bases unmatched to any gene: 9. The chain's CDR3 is CASSPGVTGVSPLHF. The CDR3 DNA is TGCGCCAGCAGCCCTGGCGTGACAGGGGTTTCACCCCTCCACTTT.

The J gene is TRBJ2-7, the V gene TRBV6-5; 12 nucleotides line up with TRBD2. Trimming took 8 bases from V and 5 from J; bases not matched to a gene: 7. There are 14 residues in the CDR3. The germline gives CDR1 MNHEY, CDR2 SVGAGI. This CDR3 reads CASWGLAGLNEQYF. CDR3 coding DNA: TGTGCCAGCTGGGGACTAGCGGGTTTGAACGAGCAGTACTTC.

CDR3 protein: CASSFQGGAYNEQFF. CDR3 bases: TGTGCCAGCAGCTTCCAGGGTGGGGCATACAATGAGCAGTTCTTC. This chain links TRBV7-3 with TRBJ2-1, with a possible D match to TRBD1 (5 bases). Trimming cost V 3 bases and J 4 bases, with 13 bases left between them. The germline CDR1 and CDR2 sequences are SGHTA and FQGTGA. The CDR3 extends over 15 amino acids.

CDR3 amino acids: CASSLTPGGRGTYEQYF. For the CDR3, the DNA is TGTGCCAGCAGCCTAACCCCCGGCGGGAGAGGGACCTACGAGCAGTACTTC. V gene TRBV13 combines with J gene TRBJ2-7; 7 bases match TRBD2. Germline V gene sequence: CDR1 PRHDT, CDR2 FYEKMQ (reference sequence). The CDR3 runs 17 residues. The V segment lost 5 bases and the J segment 2 bases; nucleotides outside the gene matches: 15.

V usage is TRBV6-6 and J usage is TRBJ1-4; possibly TRBD1 for D (5 bases). The CDR3 length is 13 residues. Germline CDR1 and CDR2: MNHNY and SVGAGI (reference sequence). V lost 7 bases, J lost 8 bases, and 14 bases lay in between. Here the CDR3 reads CASKRGREEKLFF. CDR3 coding DNA: TGTGCCAGCAAAAGGGGACGGGAGGAAAAACTGTTTTTT.

This rearrangement joins TRBV4-1 to TRBJ2-1; 8 bases are shared with TRBD1. Trimming at V came to 2 bases and at J to 7 bases, leaving 7 bases not matched to a gene. This CDR3 is 15 amino acids long. Germline V gene data show CDR1 as MGHRA and CDR2 as YSYEKL. As DNA, the CDR3 is TGCGCCAGCAGCCAATATCAGGGGGCGGCGAATGAGCAGTTCTTC. This sequence encodes CASSQYQGAANEQFF.

This chain links TRBV9 with TRBJ1-5; weak D call: TRBD1 (6 bases). Germline values: CDR1 SGDLS, CDR2 YYNGEE. The length of the CDR3 is 14 residues. V dropped 7 bases and J dropped 5 bases, with 16 bases sitting between them. The CDR3 sequence is CASVGQSFYQPQHF. The CDR3 nucleotides are TGTGCCAGCGTCGGACAGTCCTTCTATCAGCCCCAGCATTTT.

The chain combines TRBV27 with TRBJ2-7, with TRBD1 matching over 8 bases. Germline CDR1 reads MNHEY; CDR2 reads SMNVEV (reference sequence). The CDR3 runs to 15 residues. J was trimmed by 7 bases and V by 2 bases; bases with no gene match: 10. As DNA, the CDR3 is TGTGCCAGCAGTTTAGGCGACAGGGGCCTAAGTGAGCAGTACTTC. Protein sequence: CASSLGDRGLSEQYF.

V and J are TRBV9 and TRBJ2-7; D not resolved. The length of the CDR3 is 15 residues. Germline V lookup: CDR1 SGDLS, CDR2 YYNGEE. Trimming removed 0 bases from V and 6 bases from J, with 16 bases in between. The CDR3 reads CASSVDPRAPTEQYF. The CDR3 coding sequence is TGTGCCAGCAGCGTAGACCCGAGAGCTCCTACCGAGCAGTACTTC.

The rearrangement joins TRBV19 to TRBJ2-5, with a tentative D call TRBD1 (6 bases). The germline V and J ends were trimmed by 1 base and 2 bases, with 11 bases remaining between them. This CDR3 has 15 amino acids. The germline V gene has CDR1 LNHDA and CDR2 SQIVND (reference sequence). The CDR3 loop is CASSIGQGIQETQYF. The CDR3 DNA is TGTGCCAGTAGTATAGGGCAGGGGATACAAGAGACCCAGTACTTC.

The J gene is TRBJ2-1, the V gene TRBV2; D ambiguous. CDR1 and CDR2 from the germline V gene are SNHLY and FYNNEI. Trimming removed 6 bases at V and 8 bases at J, with 11 bases between. This CDR3 comprises 12 residues. DNA of the CDR3: TGTGCCAGCAGACTGACATACTATGAGCAGTTCTTC. Protein product: CASRLTYYEQFF.

The rearrangement joins TRBV28 to TRBJ2-7, with D possibly matching TRBD2 (6 bases). This CDR3 has 12 amino acids. Germline V gene sequence: CDR1 MDHEN, CDR2 SYDVKM. Trimming pared 5 bases from V and 3 bases from J, leaving 8 bases between. CDR3 sequence: CASSRGSYEQYF. CDR3 bases: TGTGCCAGCAGTCGGGGGAGCTACGAGCAGTACTTC.